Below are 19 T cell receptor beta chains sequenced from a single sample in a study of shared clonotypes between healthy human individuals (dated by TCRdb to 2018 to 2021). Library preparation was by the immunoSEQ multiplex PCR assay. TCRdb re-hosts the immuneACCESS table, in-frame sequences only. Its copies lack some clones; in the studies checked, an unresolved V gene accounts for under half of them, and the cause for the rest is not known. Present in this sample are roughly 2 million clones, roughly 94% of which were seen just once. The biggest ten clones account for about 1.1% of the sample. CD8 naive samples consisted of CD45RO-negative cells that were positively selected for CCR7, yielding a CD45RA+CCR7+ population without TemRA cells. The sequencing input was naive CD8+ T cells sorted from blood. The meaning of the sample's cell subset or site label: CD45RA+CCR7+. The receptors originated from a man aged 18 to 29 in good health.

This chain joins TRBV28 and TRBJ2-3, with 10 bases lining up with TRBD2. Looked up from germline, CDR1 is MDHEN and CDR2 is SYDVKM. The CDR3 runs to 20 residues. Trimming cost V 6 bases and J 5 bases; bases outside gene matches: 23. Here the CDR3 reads CASSPFNLGERGGWGDTQYF. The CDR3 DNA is TGTGCCAGCAGCCCATTCAACTTGGGTGAGCGGGGGGGCTGGGGAGATACGCAGTATTTT.

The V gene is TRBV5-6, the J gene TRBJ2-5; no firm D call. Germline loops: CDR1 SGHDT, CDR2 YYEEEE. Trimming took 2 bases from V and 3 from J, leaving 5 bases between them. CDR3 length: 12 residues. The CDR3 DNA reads TGTGCCAGCAGCTTTCAGGAAGAGACCCAGTACTTC. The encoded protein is CASSFQEETQYF. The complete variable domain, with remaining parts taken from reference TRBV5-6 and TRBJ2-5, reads DAGVTQSPTHLIKTRGQQVTLRCSPKSGHDTVSWYQQALGQGPQFIFQYYEEEERQRGNFPDRFSGHQFPNYSSELNVNALLLGDSALYLCASSFQEETQYFGPGTRLLVL.

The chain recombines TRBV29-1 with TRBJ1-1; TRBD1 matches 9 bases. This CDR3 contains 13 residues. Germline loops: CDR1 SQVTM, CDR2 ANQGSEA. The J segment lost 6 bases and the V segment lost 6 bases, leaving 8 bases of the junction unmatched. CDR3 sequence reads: CSVWGTGPPEAFF. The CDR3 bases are TGCAGCGTGTGGGGGACAGGGCCACCTGAAGCTTTCTTT.

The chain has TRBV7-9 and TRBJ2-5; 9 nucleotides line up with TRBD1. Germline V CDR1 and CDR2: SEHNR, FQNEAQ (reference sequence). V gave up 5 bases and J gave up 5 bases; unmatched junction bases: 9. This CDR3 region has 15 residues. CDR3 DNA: TGTGCCAGCAGCCCACAGGACAGGGGATGGGAGACCCAGTACTTC. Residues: CASSPQDRGWETQYF.

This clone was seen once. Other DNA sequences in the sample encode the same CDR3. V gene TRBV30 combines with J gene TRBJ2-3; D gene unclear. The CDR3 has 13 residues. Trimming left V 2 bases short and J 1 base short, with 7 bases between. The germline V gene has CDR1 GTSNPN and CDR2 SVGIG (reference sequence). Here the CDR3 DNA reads TGTGCCTGGAGTCGGACCGGCACAGATACGCAGTATTTT. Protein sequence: CAWSRTGTDTQYF.

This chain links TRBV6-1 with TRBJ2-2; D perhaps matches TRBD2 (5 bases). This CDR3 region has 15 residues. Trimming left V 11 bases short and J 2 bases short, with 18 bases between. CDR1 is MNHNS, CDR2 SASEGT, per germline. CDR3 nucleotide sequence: TGTGCCCTTAACAAGGAGGTAGCAAACACCGGGGAGCTGTTTTTT. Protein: CALNKEVANTGELFF.

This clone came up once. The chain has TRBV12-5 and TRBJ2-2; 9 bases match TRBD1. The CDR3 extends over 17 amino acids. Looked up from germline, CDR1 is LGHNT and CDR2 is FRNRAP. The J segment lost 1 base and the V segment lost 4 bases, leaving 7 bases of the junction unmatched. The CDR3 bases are TGTGCTAGTGGTTCTGACAGGGGGGTGGTGAACACCGGGGAGCTGTTTTTT. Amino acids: CASGSDRGVVNTGELFF.

The CDR3 coding sequence is TGTGCCAGCAGTGAATTCGCGGGTGAAGCGGAAATCTCCTACGAGCAGTACTTC. This codes for CASSEFAGEAEISYEQYF. The V and J genes are TRBV2 and TRBJ2-7, with a tentative D call TRBD2 (5 bases). The CDR3 length is 18 residues. CDR1 and CDR2 from the germline V gene are SNHLY and FYNNEI. The V end was cut by 2 bases, the J end by 0 bases, with 20 bases between.

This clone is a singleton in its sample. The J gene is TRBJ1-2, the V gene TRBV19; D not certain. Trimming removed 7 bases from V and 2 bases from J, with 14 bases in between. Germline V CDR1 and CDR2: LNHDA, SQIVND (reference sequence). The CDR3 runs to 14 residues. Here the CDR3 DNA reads TGTGCCAGTACCCCCCTTGGCCTCAACTATGGCTACACCTTC. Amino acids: CASTPLGLNYGYTF.

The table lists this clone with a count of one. CDR3 loop: CASSLDRGAEAFF. CDR3 coding DNA: TGCGCCAGCAGTCTTGACCGGGGGGCTGAAGCTTTCTTT. The chain links TRBV5-1 to TRBJ1-1, with D possibly TRBD1 on 5 matching bases. The CDR3 is 13 amino acids. Trimming cost V 5 bases and J 6 bases, with 14 bases left between them. CDR1 and CDR2 (germline): SGHRS, YFSETQ.

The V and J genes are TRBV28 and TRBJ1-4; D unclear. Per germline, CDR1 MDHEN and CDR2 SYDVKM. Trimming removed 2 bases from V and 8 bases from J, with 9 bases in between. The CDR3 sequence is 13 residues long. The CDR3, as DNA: TGTGCCAGCAGTTTACCGCAGACGGAAAAACTGTTTTTT. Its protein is CASSLPQTEKLFF.

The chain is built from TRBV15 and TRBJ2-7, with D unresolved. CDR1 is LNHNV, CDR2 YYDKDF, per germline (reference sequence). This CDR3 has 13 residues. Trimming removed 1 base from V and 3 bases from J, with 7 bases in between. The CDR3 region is CATSRVPNYEQYF. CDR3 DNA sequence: TGTGCCACCAGCAGAGTACCGAACTACGAGCAGTACTTC.

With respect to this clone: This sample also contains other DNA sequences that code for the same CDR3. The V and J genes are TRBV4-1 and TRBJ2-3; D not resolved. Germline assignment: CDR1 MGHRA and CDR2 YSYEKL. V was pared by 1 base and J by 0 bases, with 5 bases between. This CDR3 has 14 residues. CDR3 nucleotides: TGCGCCAGCAGCCAAGCCCCCAGCACAGATACGCAGTATTTT. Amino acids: CASSQAPSTDTQYF.

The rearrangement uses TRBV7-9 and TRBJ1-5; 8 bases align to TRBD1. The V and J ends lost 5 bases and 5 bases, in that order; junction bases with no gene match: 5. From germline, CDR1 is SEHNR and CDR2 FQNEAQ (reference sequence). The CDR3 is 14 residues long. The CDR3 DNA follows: TGTGCCAGCAGCCGACAGGGGTTAGATCAGCCCCAGCATTTT. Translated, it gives CASSRQGLDQPQHF.

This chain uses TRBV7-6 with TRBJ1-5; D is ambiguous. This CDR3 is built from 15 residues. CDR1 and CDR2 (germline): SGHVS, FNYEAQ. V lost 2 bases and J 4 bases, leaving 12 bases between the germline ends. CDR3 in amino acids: CASSLSVGSNQPQHF. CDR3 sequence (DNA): TGTGCCAGCAGCTTATCGGTTGGCAGTAATCAGCCCCAGCATTTT.

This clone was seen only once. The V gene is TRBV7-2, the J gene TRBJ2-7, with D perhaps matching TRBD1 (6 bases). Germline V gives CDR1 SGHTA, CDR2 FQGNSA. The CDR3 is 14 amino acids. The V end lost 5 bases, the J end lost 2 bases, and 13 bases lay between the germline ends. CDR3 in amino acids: CASSQGTGTYEQYF. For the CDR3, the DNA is TGTGCCAGCAGCCAAGGAACAGGGACCTACGAGCAGTACTTC.

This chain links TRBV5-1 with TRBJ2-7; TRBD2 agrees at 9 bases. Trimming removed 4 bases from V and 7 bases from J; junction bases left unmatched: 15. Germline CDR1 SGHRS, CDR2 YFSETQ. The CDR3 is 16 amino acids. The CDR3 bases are TGCGCCAGCAGCCCGGCCCTAGCGGGGCAGCTGGGGGAGCAGTACTTC. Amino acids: CASSPALAGQLGEQYF.

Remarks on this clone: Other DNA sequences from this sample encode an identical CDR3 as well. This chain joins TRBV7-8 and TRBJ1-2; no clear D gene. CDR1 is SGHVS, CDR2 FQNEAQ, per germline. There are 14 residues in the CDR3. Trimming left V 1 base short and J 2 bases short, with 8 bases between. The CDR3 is CASSLGGENYGYTF. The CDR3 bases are TGTGCCAGCAGCTTAGGAGGCGAGAACTATGGCTACACCTTC.

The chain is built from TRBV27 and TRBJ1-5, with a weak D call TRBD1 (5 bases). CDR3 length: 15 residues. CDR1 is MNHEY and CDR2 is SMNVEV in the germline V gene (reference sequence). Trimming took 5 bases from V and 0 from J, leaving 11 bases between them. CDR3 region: CASSPRDLSNQPQHF. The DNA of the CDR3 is TGTGCCAGCAGTCCCCGGGACCTTAGCAATCAGCCCCAGCATTTT.